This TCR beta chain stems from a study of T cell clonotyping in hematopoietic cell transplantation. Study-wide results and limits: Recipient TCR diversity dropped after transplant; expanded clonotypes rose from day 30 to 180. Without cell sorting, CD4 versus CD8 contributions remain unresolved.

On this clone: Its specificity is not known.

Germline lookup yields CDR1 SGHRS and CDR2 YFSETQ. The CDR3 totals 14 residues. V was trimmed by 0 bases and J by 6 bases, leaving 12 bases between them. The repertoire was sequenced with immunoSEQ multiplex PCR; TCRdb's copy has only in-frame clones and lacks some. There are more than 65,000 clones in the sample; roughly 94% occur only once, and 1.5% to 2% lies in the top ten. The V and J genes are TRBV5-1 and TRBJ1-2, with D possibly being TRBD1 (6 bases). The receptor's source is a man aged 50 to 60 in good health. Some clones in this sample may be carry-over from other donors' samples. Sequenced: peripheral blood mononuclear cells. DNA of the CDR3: TGCGCCAGCAGCTTGGACAGGGAGGTCGATGGCTACACCTTC. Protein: CASSLDREVDGYTF.